The 29 T cell receptor beta chains below were found in one sample sequenced in a study of cytomegalovirus exposure and HLA in healthy donors. Primers for the PCR totalled 60 Vbeta and 13 Jbeta. Measured with immunoSEQ multiplex PCR; TCRdb has only the in-frame clones, and not every one. The sample shows roughly 220,000 clones, 82% of them seen only once. What was sequenced was PBMCs. These receptors were obtained from a woman aged 40 to 50 in good health and CMV-seronegative.

This CDR3 is CASTTGGRAPIVDEQFF. CDR3 bases: TGTGCCAGTACTACGGGCGGGAGGGCCCCTATCGTCGATGAGCAGTTCTTC. The chain employs TRBV19 and TRBJ2-1; TRBD2 agrees at 9 bases. Per the germline V gene, CDR1 is LNHDA and CDR2 is SQIVND (reference sequence). The ends lost 7 bases at V and 8 bases at J; junction bases unmatched: 18. The CDR3 covers 17 residues.

The CDR3 reads CASSNPMTAHGTEAFF. DNA of the CDR3: TGTGCCAGCAGCAACCCGATGACAGCCCACGGCACTGAAGCTTTCTTT. This chain joins TRBV7-9 and TRBJ1-1; weak D call: TRBD1 (5 bases). Germline V gene lookup returns CDR1 SEHNR and CDR2 FQNEAQ (reference sequence). The germline V and J ends were trimmed by 5 bases and 4 bases, with 20 bases remaining between them. This CDR3 is 16 amino acids long.

This clone was detected a few times. The chain is built from TRBV5-8 and TRBJ2-1, with 9 bases matching TRBD1. Germline assignment: CDR1 SGHTS and CDR2 YDEGEE. V trimming: 3 bases; J trimming: 8 bases; junction bases outside the gene matches: 6. The CDR3 loop spans 14 amino acids. Here the CDR3 DNA reads TGTGCCAGCAGCTACCGGGACAGGGCAGATGAGCAGTTCTTC. Translating it yields CASSYRDRADEQFF.

The chain recombines TRBV27 with TRBJ2-7, with TRBD1 identical over 10 bases. Germline V gene data show CDR1 as MNHEY and CDR2 as SMNVEV (reference sequence). The CDR3 consists of 16 residues. V shed 3 bases, J shed 2 bases, and the junction held 7 bases outside the gene matches. CDR3 DNA: TGTGCCAGCAGTTTTATAGCGGGACAGGGGCCCTACGAGCAGTACTTC. It yields the protein CASSFIAGQGPYEQYF.

The chain employs TRBV7-8 and TRBJ1-5; TRBD1 is a possible D gene (6 bases). Germline V lookup: CDR1 SGHVS, CDR2 FQNEAQ. Trimming took off 3 bases at V and 4 bases at J, with 16 bases between the two ends. CDR3 length equals 16 residues. The CDR3 spells CASSFERGAGNQPQHF. In DNA, the CDR3 is TGTGCCAGCAGCTTTGAACGGGGGGCGGGGAATCAGCCCCAGCATTTT.

The chain has TRBV7-6 and TRBJ2-1; 8 bases fit TRBD2. With 2 bases clipped from V and 2 bases from J, the junction kept 2 bases outside the gene matches. CDR1 and CDR2 from the germline V gene are SGHVS and FNYEAQ. The length of the CDR3 is 15 residues. The chain's CDR3 is CASSLSGSPYNEQFF. The CDR3 DNA is TGTGCCAGCAGCTTAAGCGGGAGCCCCTACAATGAGCAGTTCTTC.

The genes are TRBV4-1 and TRBJ1-1; 8 positions match TRBD1. The trim removed 4 bases at V and 4 bases at J, leaving 2 bases unmatched. CDR3 length: 13 amino acids. Per the germline V gene, CDR1 is MGHRA and CDR2 is YSYEKL. The CDR3 DNA reads TGCGCCAGCAGCCTCGGACAGGGCACTGAAGCTTTCTTT. Its protein is CASSLGQGTEAFF.

This sequence joins TRBV2 and TRBJ1-5, with D perhaps TRBD1 (6 bases). The germline V gene has CDR1 SNHLY and CDR2 FYNNEI. The CDR3 has 15 residues. Between the trimmed V and J ends, which lost 6 bases and 2 bases, there was a span of 14 bases. CDR3 sequence reads: CASRVTGTGNQPQHF. The CDR3, as DNA: TGTGCCAGCAGAGTGACAGGCACGGGCAATCAGCCCCAGCATTTT.

This clone showed up just a few times. The chain uses TRBV6-5 and TRBJ2-3; the match to TRBD1 covers 9 bases. V was pared by 7 bases and J by 8 bases, with 10 bases of the junction left unmatched. The V gene's germline CDR1 is MNHEY and CDR2 SVGAGI. This CDR3 contains 14 residues. CDR3 residues: CASKKQGAFPTQYF. The CDR3 DNA follows: TGTGCCAGCAAAAAACAGGGGGCGTTTCCTACGCAGTATTTT.

V gene TRBV5-1 combines with J gene TRBJ2-3; 11 nucleotides match TRBD2. This CDR3 has 16 amino acids. After removal of 4 bases from V and 0 bases from J, the junction contained 4 bases not matched to a gene. Germline V gene lookup returns CDR1 SGHRS and CDR2 YFSETQ. The DNA of the CDR3 is TGCGCCAGCAGCCCGGGACTAGCGGCTAGCACAGATACGCAGTATTTT. Translating gives CASSPGLAASTDTQYF. Based on the CDR3 plus reference TRBV5-1 and TRBJ2-3, the full variable domain is KAGVTQTPRYLIKTRGQQVTLSCSPISGHRSVSWYQQTPGQGLQFLFEYFSETQRNKGNFPGRFSGRQFSNSRSEMNVSTLELGDSALYLCASSPGLAASTDTQYFGPGTRLTVL.

This chain joins TRBV30 and TRBJ1-5; 9 bases fit TRBD1. The CDR3 sequence is 16 residues long. The germline V gene has CDR1 GTSNPN and CDR2 SVGIG (reference sequence). The V and J ends lost 2 bases and 2 bases, in that order; junction bases with no gene match: 7. CDR3 DNA: TGTGCCTGGAGTCCCGGGACAGGGTCGGGCAATCAGCCCCAGCATTTT. This codes for CAWSPGTGSGNQPQHF.

The CDR3 DNA reads TGTGCCATCAGTGACAGGGGGATTAACTATGGCTACACCTTC. It translates to CAISDRGINYGYTF. The chain links TRBV10-3 to TRBJ1-2, with 7 bases identical to TRBD1. This CDR3 comprises 14 residues. Per the germline V gene, CDR1 is ENHRY and CDR2 is SYGVKD. After removal of 3 bases from V and 1 base from J, the junction contained 2 bases not matched to a gene.

The gene calls are TRBV27 and TRBJ2-2; 13 positions match TRBD2. V was pared by 2 bases and J by 5 bases, with 17 bases of the junction left unmatched. The CDR3 extends over 21 amino acids. CDR1 is MNHEY and CDR2 is SMNVEV in the germline V gene (reference sequence). This CDR3 is CASSLRTGGLAGRGRTGELFF. The CDR3 DNA is TGTGCCAGCAGTTTACGGACGGGGGGACTAGCGGGAAGGGGGCGGACCGGGGAGCTGTTTTTT.

The chain uses TRBV27 and TRBJ2-7; a possible D gene is TRBD1 (5 bases). The CDR3 has 14 residues. The V and J ends lost 6 bases and 5 bases respectively, with 17 bases between them. Per germline, CDR1 MNHEY and CDR2 SMNVEV (reference sequence). The CDR3 bases are TGTGCCAGCAGCCCTGGGTACAGGCGGCACGAGCAGTACTTC. Protein: CASSPGYRRHEQYF.

This chain joins TRBV10-3 and TRBJ1-2; D remains unclear. Germline V lookup: CDR1 ENHRY, CDR2 SYGVKD. The V and J ends lost 0 bases and 9 bases respectively, with 20 bases between them. CDR3 length equals 16 residues. CDR3 coding DNA: TGTGCCATCAGTGAGTCCGTTCTCGAGGGCATAAGTCGCTACACCTTC. Translation: CAISESVLEGISRYTF.

This chain uses TRBV19 with TRBJ2-1; 7 nucleotides line up with TRBD2. The CDR3 sequence is 14 residues long. V was pared by 4 bases and J by 4 bases, with 4 bases of the junction left unmatched. Germline V gene sequence: CDR1 LNHDA, CDR2 SQIVND (reference sequence). The CDR3 nucleotides are TGTGCCAGTAGTAGGTCTAGCGGATACAATGAGCAGTTCTTC. This gives the protein CASSRSSGYNEQFF.

A word on this clone: The junction departs from the called germline gene at one end, perhaps through a read error. The V call is TRBV7-8, the J call TRBJ1-2; D is undetermined. This CDR3 has 12 amino acids. Germline CDR1 SGHVS, CDR2 FQNEAQ. The CDR3 loop is CARRRPPGVYTF. The CDR3 nucleotides read TGTGCCCGCAGGAGGCCGCCCGGTGTCTACACCTTC.

This chain uses TRBV5-1 with TRBJ2-5; 9 positions agree with TRBD1. The closer fit of TRBJ2-7 to the DNA end suggests the J call may be wrong. CDR1 and CDR2 from the germline V gene are SGHRS and YFSETQ. The CDR3 totals 15 residues. CDR3 sequence reads: CASSLFTGGLYEQYF. The CDR3 DNA reads TGCGCCAGCAGCTTGTTCACAGGGGGCCTGTACGAGCAGTACTTC.

The chain employs TRBV7-9 and TRBJ2-2; unclear D gene. The CDR3 covers 13 residues. Trimming took off 8 bases at V and 2 bases at J, with 9 bases between the two ends. Germline V CDR1 and CDR2: SEHNR, FQNEAQ (reference sequence). The CDR3 protein is CASSPVNTGELFF. CDR3 DNA sequence: TGTGCCAGCTCTCCAGTAAACACCGGGGAGCTGTTTTTT.

The V and J genes are TRBV27 and TRBJ1-1; 10 bases are a match to TRBD1. After removal of 7 bases from V and 11 bases from J, the junction contained 16 bases not matched to a gene. There are 15 residues in the CDR3. CDR1 is MNHEY and CDR2 is SMNVEV in the germline V gene (reference sequence). The CDR3 spells CASTGTGDFLEQAFF. Written as DNA, the CDR3 is TGTGCCAGCACCGGGACAGGGGACTTCTTAGAACAGGCTTTCTTT.

This clone has just one count. This chain joins TRBV10-3 and TRBJ2-1; 10 nucleotides align to TRBD1. This CDR3 has 15 residues. Unmatched junction bases numbered 7, after V lost 3 bases and J lost 8 bases. The V gene's germline CDR1 is ENHRY and CDR2 SYGVKD. The CDR3 region has the DNA TGTGCCATCAGTGAACCGGGACAGGGGCGATATGAGCAGTTCTTC. Translated, it gives CAISEPGQGRYEQFF.

This clone was observed a few times. The V and J genes are TRBV27 and TRBJ2-3, with D possibly TRBD2 on 5 matching bases. The CDR3 runs 12 residues. Germline-derived CDR1 and CDR2 are MNHEY and SMNVEV (reference sequence). V lost 3 bases and J lost 10, with 11 bases in between. The CDR3: CASSFPGLPQYF. CDR3 coding DNA: TGTGCCAGCAGTTTCCCCGGACTTCCGCAGTATTTT.

V is TRBV5-4 and J is TRBJ2-7, with 9 bases that match TRBD1. CDR1 is SGHNT and CDR2 is YYREEE in the germline V gene (reference sequence). There are 15 residues in the CDR3. After removal of 4 bases from V and 4 bases from J, the junction contained 9 bases not matched to a gene. CDR3 amino acids: CASSQTGTGQYEQYF. The CDR3 region has the DNA TGTGCCAGCAGCCAAACCGGGACAGGGCAATACGAGCAGTACTTC.

Only one count was recorded for this clone. The chain has TRBV5-4 and TRBJ2-2; 7 bases map to TRBD1. Germline CDR1 SGHNT, CDR2 YYREEE (reference sequence). There are 16 residues in the CDR3. The J segment lost 2 bases and the V segment lost 4 bases, leaving 8 bases of the junction unmatched. CDR3 nucleotide sequence: TGTGCCAGCAGCCCGGACAGGATAATTAACACCGGGGAGCTGTTTTTT. Amino acid sequence: CASSPDRIINTGELFF.

The V gene is TRBV7-7, the J gene TRBJ2-7; 7 bases match TRBD1. V was clipped by 5 bases and J by 1 base; unmatched bases: 11. The CDR3 covers 16 residues. Germline CDR1 is SSHAT and CDR2 is FNYEAQ (reference sequence). Here the CDR3 reads CASSPGRGTGSYEQYF. CDR3 nucleotides: TGTGCCAGCAGCCCCGGCAGGGGGACGGGTTCCTACGAGCAGTACTTC.

The CDR3 protein is CASSVEGTGVGRAEQYF. CDR3 sequence (DNA): TGTGCCAGCAGCGTAGAGGGGACAGGGGTCGGACGAGCCGAGCAGTACTTC. The rearrangement uses TRBV9 and TRBJ2-7; 10 nucleotides align to TRBD1. Germline CDR1 is SGDLS and CDR2 is YYNGEE. The length of the CDR3 is 17 residues. V trimming: 0 bases; J trimming: 6 bases; junction bases outside the gene matches: 12. The full variable domain, with the rest looked up from reference TRBV9 and TRBJ2-7, is DSGVTQTPKHLITATGQRVTLRCSPRSGDLSVYWYQQSLDQGLQFLIQYYNGEERAKGNILERFSAQQFPDLHSELNLSSLELGDSALYFCASSVEGTGVGRAEQYFGPGTRLTVT.

The rearrangement joins TRBV19 to TRBJ2-7; D might be TRBD1 (5 bases). V dropped 5 bases and J dropped 1 base, with 18 bases sitting between them. Germline V CDR1 and CDR2: LNHDA, SQIVND (reference sequence). The CDR3 runs to 16 residues. The CDR3, as DNA: TGTGCCAGTAGTCCGAATCAGGGTCTTGTTTCCTACGAGCAGTACTTC. Protein product: CASSPNQGLVSYEQYF.

The chain carries TRBV21-1 and TRBJ2-2; no DNA check was done on the table's D call, TRBD1. TRBV21-1 is a pseudogene segment. This CDR3 contains 18 residues. CDR3 sequence reads: CASSSALPGQGNTGELFF. CDR3 in DNA: TGTGCCAGCAGCAGCGCCCTTCCGGGACAGGGGAACACCGGGGAGCTGTTTTTT.

This sequence joins TRBV28 and TRBJ2-1; TRBD2 aligns across 12 bases. The CDR3 is made up of 16 amino acids. In germline, CDR1 is MDHEN, CDR2 SYDVKM. J lost 5 bases, V lost 9 bases, and 11 bases had no gene match. The DNA for the CDR3 is TGTGCCAGTAAGCTAGCGGGAGGGCCTTTCAACAATGAGCAGTTCTTC. Translated, it gives CASKLAGGPFNNEQFF.